The 24 T cell receptor beta chains below all came from one sample that was sequenced in a study of early T cells in non-severe SARS-CoV-2 infection. TCRdb reanalysed the 5' RACE reads using MiXCR and keeps one entry per CDR3 protein. The sample holds some 87,000 distinct CDR3 sequences, roughly 12% seen once. The sequenced sample was whole blood. Source of these receptors: an adult who was a healthcare worker with PCR-confirmed SARS-CoV-2 infection or an uninfected control (not recorded which).

This clonotype was detected a few times. The chain combines TRBV20-1 with TRBJ2-5; 7 bases align to TRBD2. The V and J ends lost 2 bases and 7 bases, in that order; junction bases with no gene match: 7. CDR3 length: 13 residues. Germline-derived CDR1 and CDR2 are DFQATT and SNEGSKA (reference sequence). In DNA form, the CDR3 reads TGCAGTGCTAGAAGAGGACTAGTGGGGACCCAGTACTTC. This codes for CSARRGLVGTQYF.

The chain combines TRBV2 with TRBJ1-5; 8 bases match TRBD1. The CDR3 has 14 residues. Germline assignment: CDR1 SNHLY and CDR2 FYNNEI. V shed 6 bases and J 7 bases; nucleotides not matched to a gene: 8. In DNA, the CDR3 is TGTGCCAGCAGGGCGACAGGGGAAGGACAGCCCCAGCATTTT. Its translation: CASRATGEGQPQHF. Full variable domain (rest looked up from reference TRBV2 and TRBJ1-5): EPEVTQTPSHQVTQMGQEVILRCVPISNHLYFYWYRQILGQKVEFLVSFYNNEISEKSEIFDDQFSVERPDGSNFTLKIRSTKLEDSAMYFCASRATGEGQPQHFGDGTRLSIL.

Worth noting for this clonotype: Just one base apart from a much larger clone, this may be a read error. J is TRBJ2-7 and V is TRBV7-9, with D tentatively TRBD2 (6 bases). Germline CDR1 SEHNR, CDR2 FQNEAQ (reference sequence). This CDR3 is built from 13 residues. The CDR3 bases are TGTACCAGCAGCCGGGGAGGTGTCTACGAGCAGTACTTC. As protein: CTSSRGGVYEQYF.

This clonotype showed up many times. This rearrangement joins TRBV12-3 or TRBV12-4 to TRBJ1-1; D gene ambiguous. The CDR3 loop spans 14 amino acids. V lost 5 bases to trimming and J lost 3 bases, with 13 bases between them. CDR3 DNA sequence: TGTGCCAGCAGTCTACCCACTAGATACACTGAAGCTTTCTTT. Residues: CASSLPTRYTEAFF.

The gene calls are TRBV12-3 or TRBV12-4 and TRBJ1-2; D is unresolved. This CDR3 contains 12 residues. Trimming pared 5 bases from V and 2 bases from J, leaving 6 bases between. CDR3 DNA sequence: TGTGCCAGCAGTCCAACCAACTATGGCTACACCTTC. This sequence encodes CASSPTNYGYTF.

The rearrangement uses TRBV6-6 and TRBJ1-2; a possible D gene is TRBD1 (5 bases). Trimming removed 5 bases from V and 6 bases from J, with 13 bases in between. The CDR3 length is 13 residues. From germline, CDR1 is MNHNY and CDR2 SVGAGI (reference sequence). The chain's CDR3 is CASSQGGDHGYTF. The CDR3, as DNA: TGTGCCAGCAGTCAGGGTGGAGACCATGGCTACACCTTC.

This clonotype was recorded many times. The chain is built from TRBV5-1 and TRBJ1-5; a possible D gene is TRBD1 (6 bases). The CDR3 spans 14 residues. Trimming left V 4 bases short and J 5 bases short, with 13 bases between. CDR1 and CDR2 (germline): SGHRS, YFSETQ. The CDR3 spells CASSPGQPDQPQHF. For the CDR3, the DNA is TGCGCCAGCAGCCCGGGACAACCGGATCAGCCCCAGCATTTT.

The chain links TRBV9 to TRBJ2-1; 8 nucleotides line up with TRBD1. Trimming removed 4 bases from V and 9 bases from J; junction bases left unmatched: 15. Germline V CDR1 and CDR2: SGDLS, YYNGEE. The CDR3 sequence is 16 residues long. CDR3 amino acids: CASSPILGQGGSEQFF. Here the CDR3 DNA reads TGTGCCAGCAGCCCTATTCTCGGACAGGGTGGTAGTGAGCAGTTCTTC.

This rearrangement joins TRBV25-1 to TRBJ1-2; 7 nucleotides line up with TRBD1. Germline trimming cut 5 bases from V and 7 bases from J; bases unmatched to any gene: 13. This CDR3 spans 15 amino acids. CDR1 and CDR2 (germline): MGHDK, SYGVNS. The CDR3 loop is CASSNPLGQGGGYTF. The CDR3 DNA follows: TGTGCCAGCAGTAATCCCCTTGGGCAGGGGGGTGGCTACACCTTC.

Remarks on this clonotype: With a much larger clone just one base away, this may be a read error. The CDR3 end shows no conserved phenylalanine or tryptophan, and so a read error is likely. This chain links TRBV7-9 with TRBJ1-1, with D tentatively TRBD1 (6 bases). CDR1 and CDR2 from the germline V gene are SEHNR and FQNEAQ (reference sequence). Trimming cost V 4 bases and J 0 bases, with 12 bases left between them. The CDR3 extends over 15 amino acids. CDR3 in amino acids: CASSSQGLMNTEAFL. The CDR3 DNA is TGTGCCAGCAGCTCTCAGGGGCTGATGAACACTGAAGCTTTCCTT.

The V and J genes are TRBV28 and TRBJ2-7, with D perhaps TRBD1 or TRBD2 (5 bases each). The length of the CDR3 is 15 residues. The V gene lost 2 bases and the J gene lost 4 bases, with 15 bases spanning the gap. Looked up from germline, CDR1 is MDHEN and CDR2 is SYDVKM. The CDR3: CASSLGLGALYEQYF. The CDR3, as DNA: TGTGCCAGCAGTTTAGGCCTCGGGGCCCTTTACGAGCAGTACTTC.

J is TRBJ2-5 and V is TRBV19; TRBD1 is a possible D gene (6 bases). CDR1 and CDR2 from the germline V gene are LNHDA and SQIVND (reference sequence). V was cut by 5 bases and J by 5 bases, with 12 bases left in between. The CDR3 has 13 amino acids. CDR3 protein: CASSFYDRETQYF. As DNA, the CDR3 is TGTGCCAGTAGTTTTTACGACAGGGAGACCCAGTACTTC.

This clonotype has a handful of counts. The chain is built from TRBV27 and TRBJ2-7; D is uncertain. The CDR3 is made up of 14 amino acids. Germline CDR1 and CDR2: MNHEY and SMNVEV (reference sequence). Trimming left V 8 bases short and J 0 bases short, with 14 bases between. CDR3 bases: TGTGCCAGCGCCGTGACATACAGCTCCTACGAGCAGTACTTC. Protein product: CASAVTYSSYEQYF.

The chain links TRBV24-1 to TRBJ2-1; 7 nucleotides line up with TRBD1. From germline, CDR1 is KGHDR and CDR2 SFDVKD. This CDR3 comprises 16 residues. J was trimmed by 0 bases and V by 4 bases; bases with no gene match: 5. The CDR3 nucleotides read TGTGCCACCAGTGACCGGACAGGTAGCTCCTACAATGAGCAGTTCTTC. Translated: CATSDRTGSSYNEQFF.

This clonotype was picked up a small number of times. CDR3 sequence (DNA): TGTGCCAGCAGTTACTTGGGACAGGGAGAGGACGAGCAGTACTTC. Encoded protein: CASSYLGQGEDEQYF. The V gene is TRBV6-2 or TRBV6-3, the J gene TRBJ2-7; 9 bases match TRBD1. The germline gives CDR1 MNHEY, CDR2 SVGEGT. The CDR3 extends over 15 amino acids. Trimming at V came to 1 base and at J to 5 bases, leaving 6 bases not matched to a gene.

The chain links TRBV10-3 to TRBJ1-1; TRBD1 aligns across 7 bases. The J segment lost 1 base and the V segment lost 3 bases, leaving 8 bases of the junction unmatched. The CDR3 sequence is 16 residues long. The germline V gene encodes CDR1 ENHRY and CDR2 SYGVKD. The CDR3 protein is CAISEGQALGNTEAFF. The CDR3 DNA is TGTGCCATCAGTGAAGGACAGGCGTTGGGGAACACTGAAGCTTTCTTT.

Many counts were recorded for this clonotype. The rearrangement links TRBV6-2 or TRBV6-3 to TRBJ2-1; D remains unclear. From germline, CDR1 is MNHEY and CDR2 SVGEGT. The CDR3 contains 15 residues. The germline V and J ends were trimmed by 5 bases and 1 base, with 12 bases remaining between them. The CDR3 bases are TGTGCCAGCAGTCCTCCTCAGTTATCCTACAATGAGCAGTTCTTC. Its translation: CASSPPQLSYNEQFF.

V usage is TRBV7-2 and J usage is TRBJ2-3, with 10 bases identical to TRBD2. CDR3 size: 17 residues. Germline V gene sequence: CDR1 SGHTA, CDR2 FQGNSA. Trimming cost V 1 base and J 10 bases; bases outside gene matches: 14. Written as DNA, the CDR3 is TGTGCCAGCAGCTTAGGAGCGGGGGGGGCCGCTGACCTGTCGCAGTATTTT. Its protein is CASSLGAGGAADLSQYF. Filled out from reference TRBV7-2 and TRBJ2-3, the complete variable domain reads GAGVSQSPSNKVTEKGKDVELRCDPISGHTALYWYRQSLGQGLEFLIYFQGNSAPDKSGLPSDRFSAERTGGSVSTLTIQRTQQEDSAVYLCASSLGAGGAADLSQYFGPGTRLTVL.

V usage is TRBV28 and J usage is TRBJ2-3, with TRBD2 as a possible D gene (6 bases). This CDR3 spans 14 amino acids. In germline, CDR1 is MDHEN, CDR2 SYDVKM. Trimming left V 6 bases short and J 5 bases short, with 15 bases between. In DNA, the CDR3 is TGTGCCAGCAGCTGGGACTCTCAAAGAGATACGCAGTATTTT. This translates into CASSWDSQRDTQYF. Variable domain in full (rest from reference TRBV28 and TRBJ2-3): DVKVTQSSRYLVKRTGEKVFLECVQDMDHENMFWYRQDPGLGLRLIYFSYDVKMKEKGDIPEGYSVSREKKERFSLILESASTNQTSMYLCASSWDSQRDTQYFGPGTRLTVL.

This clonotype was detected only a few times. This rearrangement joins TRBV23-1 to TRBJ2-7; D might be TRBD2 (6 bases). Being an ORF, TRBV23-1 has a function that is uncertain. The CDR3 runs to 16 residues. The ends were cut back, 1 base at V and 6 bases at J, with 19 bases in the middle. The CDR3 spells CASSQLLTRALGEQYF. In nucleotides, the CDR3 is TGCGCCAGCAGTCAATTGTTGACTAGGGCATTGGGCGAGCAGTACTTC.

Note on this clonotype: It may be a read error: a sequence one base away is much more abundant. The CDR3 coding sequence is TGCAGTGCTACCGGGGGTAGAAACTACGAGCAGTACTTC. Protein: CSATGGRNYEQYF. This chain joins TRBV20-1 and TRBJ2-7; TRBD2 might be the D (6 bases). This CDR3 region has 13 residues. V was pared by 4 bases and J by 3 bases, with 13 bases between. CDR1 is DFQATT, CDR2 SNEGSKA, per germline (reference sequence).

This clonotype was found a few times. The chain links TRBV6-6 to TRBJ2-7, with 8 positions matching TRBD2. Per the germline V gene, CDR1 is MNHNY and CDR2 is SVGAGI (reference sequence). The J segment lost 7 bases and the V segment lost 0 bases, leaving 11 bases of the junction unmatched. This CDR3 comprises 16 residues. This chain's CDR3 is CASSYSPSGGGGEQYF. The CDR3 region has the DNA TGTGCCAGCAGTTACTCGCCCAGCGGGGGAGGAGGAGAGCAGTACTTC.

This clonotype was counted a few times. J is TRBJ2-1 and V is TRBV28; D possibly corresponds to TRBD1 (5 bases). V was trimmed by 6 bases and J by 5 bases, leaving 17 bases between them. Germline V gene sequence: CDR1 MDHEN, CDR2 SYDVKM. CDR3 size: 15 residues. This chain's CDR3 is CASRIGHPDNNEQFF. In DNA, the CDR3 is TGTGCCAGCAGAATCGGACATCCTGATAACAATGAGCAGTTCTTC.

In this sample, this clonotype turned up many times. The chain links TRBV6-2 or TRBV6-3 to TRBJ1-1; TRBD1 agrees at 7 bases. Trimming removed 5 bases from V and 8 bases from J; junction bases left unmatched: 8. Germline V gives CDR1 MNHEY, CDR2 SVGEGT. The CDR3 has 13 residues. The CDR3 bases are TGTGCCAGCAGTCGCCTACCGGGACAGGAAGCTTTCTTT. Translated: CASSRLPGQEAFF.